This T cell receptor beta chain emerged from a study of shared clonotypes between healthy human individuals. General study findings and limits: It was observed that around 5% of naive CD4 clonotypes were shared across several donors.

At deep level, the assay was performed. Sequencing used immunoSEQ multiplex PCR; TCRdb keeps in-frame clones, though not all of them. Altogether millions of clones are present, about 92% being singletons, with the ten largest covering under 2%. Only CD45RO-negative cells positively selected for CCR7 counted as naive CD8 cells, so terminally differentiated effector memory CD45RA+ cells were excluded. Germline-derived CDR1 and CDR2 are SEHNR and FQNEAQ (reference sequence). Trimming stripped 6 bases from V and 2 bases from J, with 13 bases between. The CDR3 has 15 amino acids. With regard to this clone: Its antigen is as yet unknown.

This receptor was identified in a man aged 18 to 30 in good health. Some clones in this sample may be carry-over from other donors' samples. Sequenced material: naive CD8+ T cells from PBMCs. This chain uses TRBV7-9 with TRBJ2-2; the D is unclear. The CDR3 sequence is CASRPHSLNTGELFF. The CDR3 nucleotides are TGTGCCAGCAGACCCCATAGCCTCAACACCGGGGAGCTGTTTTTT.